These 24 T cell receptor beta chains were all obtained from the same sample, sequenced in a study of CD8 T cells in Susac syndrome. With random hexamers, 0.5 to 1 ug RNA was reverse transcribed. Via MiXCR, TCRdb re-called the immunoSEQ multiplex PCR reads, giving one row per CDR3 protein. The sample records 65,000 to 80,000 distinct CDR3 sequences, roughly 90% being singletons. Sequencing used CD8+ T cells from PBMCs. The receptors stem from a human donor with multiple sclerosis.

The gene calls are TRBV4-1 and TRBJ1-4; D not certain. The CDR3 totals 13 residues. Between the trimmed V and J ends, which lost 4 bases and 4 bases, there was a span of 7 bases. Germline CDR1 reads MGHRA; CDR2 reads YSYEKL. The CDR3 DNA sequence: TGCGCCAGCAGCCGTGGAATTAATGAAAAACTGTTTTTT. Protein product: CASSRGINEKLFF.

This chain uses TRBV20-1 with TRBJ2-1; D may be TRBD2 (6 bases). Trimming stripped 0 bases from V and 4 bases from J, with 10 bases between. CDR1 is DFQATT, CDR2 SNEGSKA, per germline (reference sequence). This CDR3 is built from 14 residues. CDR3 bases: TGCAGTGCTAGAGATTTGGAGGGATACAATGAGCAGTTCTTC. Protein: CSARDLEGYNEQFF.

This clonotype was seen a single time. V gene TRBV7-9 combines with J gene TRBJ2-5; D tentatively reads TRBD1 or TRBD2 (6 bases each). Trimming removed 10 bases at V and 10 bases at J, with 13 bases between. The length of the CDR3 is 10 residues. In germline, CDR1 is SEHNR, CDR2 FQNEAQ (reference sequence). The CDR3 loop reads CATSKGGQYF. The CDR3 DNA follows: TGTGCCACCTCTAAGGGGGGCCAGTACTTC.

J is TRBJ1-1 and V is TRBV5-4; 7 nucleotides agree with TRBD1. Germline V lookup: CDR1 SGHNT, CDR2 YYREEE (reference sequence). V was pared by 5 bases and J by 0 bases, with 7 bases of the junction left unmatched. CDR3 size: 15 residues. As DNA, the CDR3 is TGTGCCAGCAGTTACAGGGGCGGGATGAACACTGAAGCTTTCTTT. This gives the protein CASSYRGGMNTEAFF.

J is TRBJ1-4 and V is TRBV28; TRBD1 aligns across 8 bases. Germline CDR1 is MDHEN and CDR2 is SYDVKM. Unmatched junction bases numbered 11, after V lost 6 bases and J lost 8 bases. This CDR3 comprises 15 residues. CDR3 coding DNA: TGTGCCAGCAGCCTTCCAGGGGGCGCTGGGGAAAAACTGTTTTTT. Translation: CASSLPGGAGEKLFF.

V usage is TRBV28 and J usage is TRBJ1-2; D is unclear. Germline CDR1 and CDR2: MDHEN and SYDVKM. The CDR3 length is 13 residues. Trimming shortened V by 5 bases and J by 2 bases, and 9 bases separated the two germline ends. The chain's CDR3 is CASSAQGNYGYTF. CDR3 nucleotides: TGTGCCAGCAGTGCCCAAGGGAACTATGGCTACACCTTC.

The V gene is TRBV27, the J gene TRBJ2-2; weak D call: TRBD2 (5 bases). Per germline, CDR1 MNHEY and CDR2 SMNVEV (reference sequence). The CDR3 spans 19 residues. The ends were cut back, 2 bases at V and 4 bases at J, with 23 bases in the middle. CDR3 protein: CASSLNRASPGTITGELFF. For the CDR3, the DNA is TGTGCCAGCAGTTTAAATCGGGCTAGCCCCGGCACGATCACCGGGGAGCTGTTTTTT.

This chain joins TRBV5-6 and TRBJ2-1; D not certain. The ends were cut back, 2 bases at V and 7 bases at J, with 7 bases in the middle. CDR3 length: 12 amino acids. CDR1 is SGHDT and CDR2 is YYEEEE in the germline V gene. CDR3 protein: CASSFGYNEQFF. In DNA, the CDR3 is TGTGCCAGCAGCTTTGGCTATAATGAGCAGTTCTTC.

The rearrangement links TRBV2 to TRBJ2-7; D gene uncertain. The CDR3 runs to 11 residues. Germline V gives CDR1 SNHLY, CDR2 FYNNEI. V was cut by 2 bases and J by 2 bases, with 1 base left in between. The CDR3 loop reads CASSEPYEQYF. The CDR3 nucleotides read TGTGCCAGCAGTGAACCCTACGAGCAGTACTTC.

J is TRBJ2-1 and V is TRBV7-2; no firm D call. Trimming stripped 1 base from V and 0 bases from J, with 7 bases between. In germline, CDR1 is SGHTA, CDR2 FQGNSA. The CDR3 contains 15 residues. CDR3 sequence (DNA): TGTGCCAGCAGCTTAGACGGAAGCTCCTACAATGAGCAGTTCTTC. This codes for CASSLDGSSYNEQFF.

This clonotype was counted only a few times. The chain employs TRBV11-2 and TRBJ1-5; D is unclear. V gave up 2 bases and J gave up 4 bases, with 3 bases separating them. The CDR3 has 12 amino acids. Germline V lookup: CDR1 SGHAT, CDR2 FQNNGV. The CDR3 spells CASSLTNQPQHF. CDR3 bases: TGTGCCAGCAGCTTAACAAATCAGCCCCAGCATTTT. The full variable domain, with the rest looked up from reference TRBV11-2 and TRBJ1-5, is EAGVAQSPRYKIIEKRQSVAFWCNPISGHATLYWYQQILGQGPKLLIQFQNNGVVDDSQLPKDRFSAERLKGVDSTLKIQPAKLEDSAVYLCASSLTNQPQHFGDGTRLSIL.

This chain joins TRBV6-5 and TRBJ1-1; D uncertain. The CDR3 is 15 amino acids. V lost 6 bases and J lost 4, with 18 bases in between. Germline CDR1 MNHEY, CDR2 SVGAGI. The CDR3 DNA reads TGTGCCAGCAGCCCTCCAGCAGCCAGGCGCACTGAAGCTTTCTTT. Translated: CASSPPAARRTEAFF.

This chain uses TRBV7-2 with TRBJ2-2, with TRBD1 identical over 8 bases. This CDR3 has 16 amino acids. Germline V gene sequence: CDR1 SGHTA, CDR2 FQGNSA. V lost 0 bases to trimming and J lost 6 bases; unmatched junction nucleotides: 6. CDR3 region: CASSLAPTGAAGELFF. The CDR3 DNA follows: TGTGCCAGCAGCTTAGCGCCGACAGGGGCCGCCGGGGAGCTGTTTTTT.

CDR3 in DNA: TGTGCCAGCAGTTTATCGAGTCAGGGTGGGGGCAATGAGCAGTTCTTC. Protein: CASSLSSQGGGNEQFF. The chain is built from TRBV27 and TRBJ2-1; D is possibly TRBD1 or TRBD2 (5 bases each). The ends were cut back, 0 bases at V and 6 bases at J, with 15 bases in the middle. The CDR3 length is 16 residues. Germline-derived CDR1 and CDR2 are MNHEY and SMNVEV (reference sequence).

This CDR3 is CASSLVPGLAGREQYF. CDR3 nucleotide sequence: TGCGCCAGCAGCTTGGTACCGGGACTAGCGGGAAGGGAGCAGTACTTC. The gene calls are TRBV5-1 and TRBJ2-7, with TRBD2 matching over 13 bases. There are 16 residues in the CDR3. The germline CDR1 and CDR2 sequences are SGHRS and YFSETQ. J gave up 7 bases and V 0 bases, and 7 bases lay outside the gene matches.

Concerning this clonotype: A read error is likely, as this CDR3 ends without the conserved phenylalanine or tryptophan. The V and J genes are TRBV6-6 and TRBJ2-5; D may be TRBD1 (7 bases). The CDR3 loop spans 13 amino acids. Germline CDR1 MNHNY, CDR2 SVGAGI (reference sequence). V lost 11 bases to trimming and J lost 5 bases, with 18 bases between them. The CDR3 DNA follows: TGTGCCGCAACTACAGGGGAGGTGGAGACCCAGTACCTC. Translated, it gives CAATTGEVETQYL.

This rearrangement joins TRBV4-1 to TRBJ2-3; D remains unclear. This CDR3 has 14 residues. The V gene lost 2 bases and the J gene lost 4 bases, with 10 bases spanning the gap. Per the germline V gene, CDR1 is MGHRA and CDR2 is YSYEKL. CDR3 DNA sequence: TGCGCCAGCAGCCAACGGCAAGGGCCAGATACGCAGTATTTT. This translates into CASSQRQGPDTQYF.

The V call is TRBV28, the J call TRBJ2-5; 7 nucleotides match TRBD2. The CDR3 sequence is 17 residues long. The trim removed 5 bases at V and 0 bases at J, leaving 12 bases unmatched. In germline, CDR1 is MDHEN, CDR2 SYDVKM. The CDR3: CASSPRIGRLNQETQYF. The CDR3, as DNA: TGTGCCAGCAGTCCACGTATCGGGAGGCTTAACCAAGAGACCCAGTACTTC.

Only a few counts were recorded for this clonotype. The V call is TRBV28, the J call TRBJ2-3; 8 nucleotides agree with TRBD1. This CDR3 has 14 residues. CDR1 is MDHEN and CDR2 is SYDVKM in the germline V gene. The V gene end was trimmed by 5 bases and the J gene end by 6 bases; junction bases not matched to a gene: 7. The CDR3 DNA is TGTGCCAGCAGTGAGGACAGGGTCGGCGATACGCAGTATTTT. This gives the protein CASSEDRVGDTQYF.

The rearrangement joins TRBV3-1 to TRBJ2-5, with a possible D match to TRBD2 (6 bases). The CDR3 is 15 amino acids. Germline CDR1 and CDR2: LGHDT and YNNKEL (reference sequence). The V gene lost 2 bases and the J gene lost 9 bases, with 19 bases spanning the gap. This CDR3 is CASSQWGDVPGAQYF. CDR3 nucleotide sequence: TGTGCCAGCAGCCAATGGGGAGATGTCCCGGGGGCCCAGTACTTC.

The chain uses TRBV28 and TRBJ1-5; no clear D. Trimming took 5 bases from V and 6 from J, leaving 14 bases between them. Germline V gene sequence: CDR1 MDHEN, CDR2 SYDVKM. There are 14 residues in the CDR3. The CDR3 bases are TGTGCCAGCAGTCCTGCCCGGAGTTTTCAGCCCCAGCATTTT. This encodes CASSPARSFQPQHF.

The chain has TRBV12-3 or TRBV12-4 and TRBJ2-7; D remains unclear. The CDR3 covers 13 residues. V was shortened by 5 bases and J by 2 bases, with 10 bases between the two germline ends. The chain's CDR3 is CASSERQAYEQYF. CDR3 bases: TGTGCCAGCAGTGAACGGCAGGCCTACGAGCAGTACTTC.

This clonotype was observed a handful of times. The chain couples TRBV7-3 to TRBJ2-1; D tentatively fits TRBD1 or TRBD2 (5 bases each). The CDR3 loop spans 13 amino acids. Trimming stripped 5 bases from V and 10 bases from J, with 15 bases between. The V gene's germline CDR1 is SGHTA and CDR2 FQGTGA. In nucleotides, the CDR3 is TGTGCCAGCAGCCAGGACGGGGCGGGCGAGCAGTTCTTC. Protein: CASSQDGAGEQFF.

The V call is TRBV21-1, the J call TRBJ1-1; the D call of TRBD1 is as the table states it, not checked on the DNA. TRBV21-1 is a pseudogene segment. This CDR3 region has 16 residues. The CDR3: CASIKGDRGRNTEAFF. The CDR3 coding sequence is TGTGCCAGCATCAAGGGGGACAGGGGGCGAAACACTGAAGCTTTCTTT.